The T cell receptor (beta chain) under discussion was sequenced for a study of cytomegalovirus exposure and HLA in healthy donors. Regarding the study as a whole: Reports showed the classifier diagnosing cytomegalovirus status with high specificity and sensitivity. As immune exposure information, only CMV serostatus was available.

At sampling all donors were nominally healthy, likely with unrecorded immune exposures. Primers for the PCR totalled 60 Vbeta and 13 Jbeta. Measured with immunoSEQ multiplex PCR; TCRdb has only the in-frame clones, and not every one. There are tens of thousands of clones in the sample, with 9% to 15% held by the top ten. A word on this clone: Its antigen is not known.

Germline V gene lookup returns CDR1 SGHRS and CDR2 YFSETQ. Deletions cut 4 bases from V and 8 bases from J, with 13 bases between. The CDR3 consists of 14 residues. J is TRBJ1-6 and V is TRBV5-1, with D maybe TRBD1 (5 bases). This clonotype originated in a woman aged 30 to 39 in good health and CMV-seropositive. Sequenced: PBMCs. The CDR3 DNA sequence: TGCGCCAGCAGCGTAGGGGCGTCGGATTCACCCCTCCACTTT. Its translation is CASSVGASDSPLHF. The variable domain in full, with the rest retrieved from reference TRBV5-1 and TRBJ1-6, is KAGVTQTPRYLIKTRGQQVTLSCSPISGHRSVSWYQQTPGQGLQFLFEYFSETQRNKGNFPGRFSGRQFSNSRSEMNVSTLELGDSALYLCASSVGASDSPLHFGNGTRLTVT.